This TCR beta chain stems from a study of cytomegalovirus exposure and HLA in healthy donors. Per germline, CDR1 SGHRS and CDR2 YFSETQ. The CDR3 consists of 15 residues. Trimming removed 1 base from V and 5 bases from J, with 15 bases in between. Study-level findings and limits: An analysis was carried out later, and it reportedly showed fewer N-insertions in an Asian-associated ancestry cluster than the approximately 670-donor mean. Cytomegalovirus-associated TCR beta chains were listed, numbering under 200.

This PCR relied on a set of 60 Vbeta primers and 13 Jbeta primers. Sequencing used immunoSEQ multiplex PCR; TCRdb keeps in-frame clones, though not all of them. The repertoire holds about 91,000 clones, with 85% to 90% as singletons. Regarding this clone: Its cognate antigen is unknown.

Sequencing input: PBMCs. The TCR comes from a man younger than 35 in good health and CMV-seronegative. The chain links TRBV5-1 to TRBJ1-2; TRBD1 is a possible D gene (5 bases). CDR3 nucleotides: TGCGCCAGCAGCTTGTCGGGGGAGAAGACATATGGCTACACCTTC. Translated, it gives CASSLSGEKTYGYTF.